This T cell receptor (beta chain) derives from a study of blood T cell repertoires in COVID-19. About the study: Acute-phase and convalescent COVID-19 samples originated in the United States, Italy and Spain. The cDNA or gDNA used as material had been derived from T cells, B-cell-depleted T cells, or PBMCs.

Germline V lookup: CDR1 LNHDA, CDR2 SQIVND (reference sequence). J gave up 3 bases and V 6 bases, and 7 bases lay outside the gene matches. The CDR3 is 14 residues long. Generated by immunoSEQ multiplex PCR, the TCRdb table keeps only in-frame clones and is missing some. The sample comprises 200,000 to 250,000 clones, around 86% of which are singletons, and around 2.2% rests with the top ten. The clonotype comes from a man aged 25-45 years who had recovered from COVID-19. The chain is built from TRBV19 and TRBJ2-7; 8 bases are shared with TRBD1. The sequenced sample consisted of peripheral blood. The CDR3 DNA is TGTGCCAGTAGGACCCAGGGGGCTAGCTACGAGCAGTACTTC. Encoded protein: CASRTQGASYEQYF.